The T cell receptor (beta chain) described here comes from a study of T cell responses to AZD1222 COVID-19 vaccine. Study-level results: White British people made up most donors, females outnumbered males, and clonal diversity was possibly underestimated. Spike-specific TCR repertoires showed rising breadth and depth after two AZD1222 doses.

Method: immunoSEQ multiplex PCR; TCRdb's copy keeps in-frame clones and lacks some. The profile shows about 140,000 clones, around nine tenths of them singletons. As to this clone: Its antigen is not identified.

V was clipped by 5 bases and J by 0 bases, with 5 bases between them. Germline CDR1 SGHAT, CDR2 FQNNGV. The CDR3 totals 13 residues. Here the sequenced sample was peripheral blood, taken on day 0 of AZD1222 vaccination. The clonotype comes from an adult in good health. The chain has TRBV11-2 and TRBJ2-1; D gene ambiguous. The CDR3 bases are TGTGCCAGCAGCCAGGACTCCTACAATGAGCAGTTCTTC. Amino acids: CASSQDSYNEQFF. The whole variable domain, filled in from reference TRBV11-2 and TRBJ2-1, reads EAGVAQSPRYKIIEKRQSVAFWCNPISGHATLYWYQQILGQGPKLLIQFQNNGVVDDSQLPKDRFSAERLKGVDSTLKIQPAKLEDSAVYLCASSQDSYNEQFFGPGTRLTVL.